This T cell receptor (beta chain) was obtained from a study of glioma-infiltrating T cells after dendritic cell vaccination. Background on the study: At biweekly intervals, patients got three intradermal dendritic cell vaccine injections. Study results and caveats: The cohort had few patients with full blood and tumor sets.

Note on this clone: Its antigen is unknown.

Described time point: after dendritic cell vaccination, including at tumor progression/relapse. Trimming left V 10 bases short and J 6 bases short, with 15 bases between. CDR1 is SNHLY, CDR2 FYNNEI, per germline. The CDR3 runs 13 residues. The immunoSEQ assay amplified TCRB CDR3 from up to 2 ug DNA. The primer mix had 60 V beta and 13 J beta primers. Only in-frame clones appear in the TCRdb table, and some are missing; sequencing was by immunoSEQ multiplex PCR. The table shows 90,000 to 110,000 clones, with 90% occurring only once. The origin of this receptor is a human donor with glioblastoma. The V and J genes are TRBV2 and TRBJ2-2; possibly TRBD1 for D (6 bases). Sequences were derived from blood, sampled after dendritic cell vaccination. CDR3: CANTGTKAGELFF. The CDR3 nucleotides read TGTGCCAACACCGGGACAAAGGCCGGGGAGCTGTTTTTT. The full variable domain, rest sourced from reference TRBV2 and TRBJ2-2, is EPEVTQTPSHQVTQMGQEVILRCVPISNHLYFYWYRQILGQKVEFLVSFYNNEISEKSEIFDDQFSVERPDGSNFTLKIRSTKLEDSAMYFCANTGTKAGELFFGEGSRLTVL.